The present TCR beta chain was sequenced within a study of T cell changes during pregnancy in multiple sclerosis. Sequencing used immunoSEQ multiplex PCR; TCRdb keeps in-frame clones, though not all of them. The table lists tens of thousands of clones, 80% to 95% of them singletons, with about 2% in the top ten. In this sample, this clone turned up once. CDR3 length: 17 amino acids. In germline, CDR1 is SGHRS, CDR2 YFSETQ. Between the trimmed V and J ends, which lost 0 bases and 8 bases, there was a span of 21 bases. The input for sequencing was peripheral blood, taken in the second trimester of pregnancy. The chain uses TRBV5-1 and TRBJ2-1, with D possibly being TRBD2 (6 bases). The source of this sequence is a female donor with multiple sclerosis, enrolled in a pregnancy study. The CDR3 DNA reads TGCGCCAGCAGCTTGGATTTAGCGGAGCCGACCTTCGATGAGCAGTTCTTC. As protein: CASSLDLAEPTFDEQFF.